The clone carrying this T cell receptor (beta chain) has only a few counts. No antigen is known for it. V was pared by 0 bases and J by 0 bases, with 5 bases between. This CDR3 contains 14 residues. Looked up from germline, CDR1 is MGHDK and CDR2 is SYGVNS. The sample originates from a study of early T cells in non-severe SARS-CoV-2 infection. Study context: Unsorted whole blood bulk RNA was sequenced, with unpaired chains.

The protocol attached unique molecular identifiers to individual cDNA molecules. In TCRdb, the 5' RACE reads were re-called with MiXCR into one record per CDR3 protein. The table includes about 66,000 distinct CDR3 sequences, over 20% detected once. Whole-study findings and limits: Reliance on VDJdb matching favored anti-spike CD8 responses; private and CD4 specificities were missed.

The TCR comes from an adult who was a healthcare worker with PCR-confirmed SARS-CoV-2 infection or an uninfected control (not recorded which). V usage is TRBV25-1 and J usage is TRBJ2-5; D unresolved. The sequencing here drew on whole blood, taken at baseline. CDR3 loop: CASSEYKNQETQYF. DNA for the CDR3: TGTGCCAGCAGTGAATATAAGAACCAAGAGACCCAGTACTTC. The variable domain in full, completed from reference TRBV25-1 and TRBJ2-5, reads EADIYQTPRYLVIGTGKKITLECSQTMGHDKMYWYQQDPGMELHLIHYSYGVNSTEKGDLSSESTVSRIRTEHFPLTLESARPSHTSQYLCASSEYKNQETQYFGPGTRLLVL.